This entry concerns a single T cell receptor (beta chain). No antigen is known for it. Separation from the roughly 700-subject first cohort characterized the roughly 120-subject validation cohort, to which the donors belonged. Clones were read by immunoSEQ multiplex PCR, and TCRdb kept only the in-frame ones, dropping some. The sample holds roughly 150,000 clones, more than 70% seen once. Germline V gene data show CDR1 as WNHNN and CDR2 as SYGVQD (reference sequence). V gave up 0 bases and J gave up 4 bases, with 9 bases separating them. The CDR3 has 14 residues. This record belongs to a study of cytomegalovirus exposure and HLA in healthy donors. The wider study: A later analysis reported the 120 or so validation repertoires used the same platform as the approximately 700 first-cohort repertoires. General study points: The study recorded 164 TCR beta chains that were cytomegalovirus-associated. Specific recognition of CMV antigens was confirmed in vitro for a few chains (all CMV-associated).

The chain is built from TRBV10-1 and TRBJ1-2; unclear D gene. The TCR comes from a young man in good health and CMV-seronegative. Input material: PBMCs. DNA for the CDR3: TGCGCCAGCAGTGAGTCGACTCTGGGCTATGGCTACACCTTC. Amino acid sequence: CASSESTLGYGYTF.